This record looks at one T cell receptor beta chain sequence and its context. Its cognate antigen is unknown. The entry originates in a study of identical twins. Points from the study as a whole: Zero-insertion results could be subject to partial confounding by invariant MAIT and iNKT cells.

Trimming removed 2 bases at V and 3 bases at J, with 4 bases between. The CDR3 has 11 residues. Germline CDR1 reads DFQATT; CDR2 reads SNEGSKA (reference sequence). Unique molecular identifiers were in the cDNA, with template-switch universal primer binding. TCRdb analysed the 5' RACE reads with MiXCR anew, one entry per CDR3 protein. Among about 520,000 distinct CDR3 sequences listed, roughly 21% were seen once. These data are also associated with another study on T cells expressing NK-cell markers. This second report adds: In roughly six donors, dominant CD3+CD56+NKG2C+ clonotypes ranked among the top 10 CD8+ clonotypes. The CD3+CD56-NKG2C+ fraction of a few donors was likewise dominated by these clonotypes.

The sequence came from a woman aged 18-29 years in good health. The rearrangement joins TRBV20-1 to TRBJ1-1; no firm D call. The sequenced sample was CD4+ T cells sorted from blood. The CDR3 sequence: CSARSDTEAFF. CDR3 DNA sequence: TGCAGTGCTAGATCCGACACTGAAGCTTTCTTT.